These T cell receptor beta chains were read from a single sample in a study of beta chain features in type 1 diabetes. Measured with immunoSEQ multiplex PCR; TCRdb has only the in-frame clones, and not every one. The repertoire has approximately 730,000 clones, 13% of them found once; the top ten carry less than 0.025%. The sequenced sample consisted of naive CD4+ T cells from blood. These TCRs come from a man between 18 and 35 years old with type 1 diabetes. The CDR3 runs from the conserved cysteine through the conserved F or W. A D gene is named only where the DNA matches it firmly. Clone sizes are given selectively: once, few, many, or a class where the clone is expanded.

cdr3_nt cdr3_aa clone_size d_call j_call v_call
TGTGCCTGGAGTGTTTCAGTGGACGAGCAGTACTTC CAWSVSVDEQYF . . TRBJ2-7 TRBV30
TGTGCCAGCAGCTTTCTAGACACCGGGGAGCTGTTTTTT CASSFLDTGELFF few . TRBJ2-2 TRBV11-2
TGTGCCATCAGTGATTTGGGTTATGGGGCCAACGTCCTGACTTTC CAISDLGYGANVLTF . . TRBJ2-6 TRBV10-3
TGTGCCAGCAGTTACTCTCAGGGAAAAGAGACCCAGTACTTC CASSYSQGKETQYF few . TRBJ2-5 TRBV6-5
TGTGCCAGCAGCTTAGCAGTGGGCAGGACAGATACGCAGTATTTT CASSLAVGRTDTQYF few . TRBJ2-3 TRBV11-1
TGTGCCAGCATCCGGAGGGTTCGCCAGCCCCAGCATTTT CASIRRVRQPQHF . . TRBJ1-5 TRBV21-1
TGTGCCAGCAGCTTAGTTGGTGGGTTCGCGCCTTTCTTT CASSLVGGFAPFF . . TRBJ1-1 TRBV7-9
TGTGCCAGCAGTAAGTTACAGACCAGCTCCTACAATGAGCAGTTCTTC CASSKLQTSSYNEQFF few . TRBJ2-1 TRBV2
TGCGCCAGCAGTCATGAAGTCCGGTACGAGCAGTACTTC CASSHEVRYEQYF . . TRBJ2-7 TRBV23-1
TGTGCCAGCAGAACGACCAGACTAGTATCTGAGCAGTTCTTC CASRTTRLVSEQFF few . TRBJ2-1 TRBV6-6
TGTGCCAGCTCACCAGGGGATCAACGTAGCTATGGCTACACCTTC CASSPGDQRSYGYTF few . TRBJ1-2 TRBV18
TGTGCCAGCAGCTTCTTAGGCAGCTACGAGCAGTACTTC CASSFLGSYEQYF few . TRBJ2-7 TRBV11-2
TGTGCCAGCACCCTAGGGGGCGGGATGAACACTGAAGCTTTCTTT CASTLGGGMNTEAFF few TRBD1 TRBJ1-1 TRBV7-2
TGCGCCAGCTCCAGGGACAACTCGAACACTGAAGCTTTCTTT CASSRDNSNTEAFF . . TRBJ1-1 TRBV5-1
TGTGCCACCATCCAGTGGGGGAACGGGGGGGCAAATCAGCCCCAGCATTTT CATIQWGNGGANQPQHF . . TRBJ1-5 TRBV28
TGTGCCTGGAGTGTCCGGGACAGCTCAGAGCAGTTCTTC CAWSVRDSSEQFF . TRBD1 TRBJ2-1 TRBV30
TGTGCCAGCAGCGCTAGCCGCTGGTACACAGATACGCAGTATTTT CASSASRWYTDTQYF . . TRBJ2-3 TRBV7-2
TGTGCCAGCAGGGGAGAACAGGGGGCGCTGGTTAATTCACCCCTCCACTTT CASRGEQGALVNSPLHF . TRBD1 TRBJ1-6 TRBV25-1
TGCGCCAGCAGCCAACTCCAAAAGGGGCCAGTGGATGAGCAGTTCTTC CASSQLQKGPVDEQFF few . TRBJ2-1 TRBV4-1
TGCGCCAGCAGCCAAGGGACTAGCGGGGGGCTCAGAGAGCAGTTCTTC CASSQGTSGGLREQFF . TRBD2 TRBJ2-1 TRBV4-1
TGCAGCGCCAGCCGACAGGGGACAGATACGCAGTATTTT CSASRQGTDTQYF . TRBD1 TRBJ2-3 TRBV29-1
TGTGCCAGCAGCCAAGAGCGCCTGATGAACACTGAAGCTTTCTTT CASSQERLMNTEAFF few . TRBJ1-1 TRBV14
TGCGCCAGCAGCTTGATTACTCCGGAGAACACTGAAGCTTTCTTT CASSLITPENTEAFF . . TRBJ1-1 TRBV5-1
TGCGCCAGCAGCCTGGGGCGGGACCCCCCTACGACCCAGTACTTC CASSLGRDPPTTQYF few . TRBJ2-5 TRBV5-1
TGCGCCAGCAGCTCATCCGACCAGGGCGAGCAGTACTTC CASSSSDQGEQYF few . TRBJ2-7 TRBV5-1
TGCGCCAGCAGCCTGCTAGGACAGGGGAACACCGGGGAGCTGTTTTTT CASSLLGQGNTGELFF . TRBD1 TRBJ2-2 TRBV5-1
TGTGCCAGCAGCCCGAGCGGGGGGCCCTACAATGAGCAGTTCTTC CASSPSGGPYNEQFF . TRBD2 TRBJ2-1 TRBV7-3
TGTGCCAGCAGCTTGAACCCTGAGGGCCACTATGGCTACACCTTC CASSLNPEGHYGYTF . . TRBJ1-2 TRBV13
TGTGCCAGCAGCTCGGACACGCGAGGGGAGCAGTATTTT CASSSDTRGEQYF . . TRBJ2-3 TRBV7-3
TGTGCCAGCAGCTTAGGCCCTGCAGCAGATACGCAGTATTTT CASSLGPAADTQYF . . TRBJ2-3 TRBV7-9
TGTGCCAGTAATCGGTACACCGGGGAGCTGTTTTTT CASNRYTGELFF . . TRBJ2-2 TRBV19
TGCGCCAGCAGCTTGGAGATGACTGGGGCCAACGTCCTGACTTTC CASSLEMTGANVLTF . . TRBJ2-6 TRBV5-1
TGTGCCAGCAGTTCCCAGGGGGCCAGGCAGCCCCAGCATTTT CASSSQGARQPQHF . TRBD1 TRBJ1-5 TRBV6-5
TGTGCCAGCAGCCGAGGACAGGGGGCTTCCTACGAGCAGTACTTC CASSRGQGASYEQYF . TRBD1 TRBJ2-7 TRBV7-9
TGTGCCAGCAGAAGGGACTCCGGTCGTCCCCAGCATTTT CASRRDSGRPQHF . . TRBJ1-5 TRBV27
TGTGCCAGCAGCGTCCGGGCCGGGGGCACAGATACGCAGTATTTT CASSVRAGGTDTQYF few . TRBJ2-3 TRBV11-1
TGTGCCAGCAGGCGCGGATTTGGTGAGGAAAAACTGTTTTTT CASRRGFGEEKLFF . . TRBJ1-4 TRBV6-5
TGCGCCAGCAGCCCCGTTGGGGGAAACTATGGCTACACCTTC CASSPVGGNYGYTF . . TRBJ1-2 TRBV5-1
TGCGCCAGCAGCCCTACCGGGACAGGGAGACCCGAGCAGTACTTC CASSPTGTGRPEQYF few TRBD1 TRBJ2-7 TRBV4-1
TGTGCCAGCAGCTCGACAGGCCAAGGCGAAGAGACCCAGTACTTC CASSSTGQGEETQYF . . TRBJ2-5 TRBV5-6
TGCGCCAGCAGTTTTACAATGAACACTGAAGCTTTCTTT CASSFTMNTEAFF few . TRBJ1-1 TRBV5-1
TGTGCCAGCAGGCCCAACAGGGTTTCCGAGCAGTACTTC CASRPNRVSEQYF . . TRBJ2-7 TRBV2
TGTGCCAGCGAACGGGGGCTTCACGGGGAGCTGTTTTTT CASERGLHGELFF . . TRBJ2-2 TRBV6-5
TGTGCCTGGAGTGTAGCGTTAACCCCTGGAAACACCATATATTTT CAWSVALTPGNTIYF few . TRBJ1-3 TRBV30